Listed here are 17 T cell receptor beta chains from one sample, sequenced in a study of shared clonotypes between healthy human individuals (dated by TCRdb to the early 2020s). Receptor amplification or capture employed the immunoSEQ multiplex PCR assay. TCRdb re-hosts the immuneACCESS table, in-frame sequences only. Its copies lack some clones; in the studies checked, an unresolved V gene accounts for under half of them, and the cause for the rest is not known. For this sample there are 2 million to 2.5 million clones; 80% to 95% appear just once. 0.37% of the sample is held by the ten biggest clonotypes. Sequenced input: naive CD4+ T cells from PBMCs. The cell subset or site label, as the study defines it: CD45RA+ positively selected. The receptors were sampled from a man aged 18-30 years in good health. Some clones in this sample may be carry-over from other donors' samples.

This clone was recorded once. The chain has TRBV5-6 and TRBJ2-7, with TRBD2 identical over 12 bases. The CDR3 is 16 residues long. J gave up 0 bases and V 2 bases, and 3 bases lay outside the gene matches. Germline lookup yields CDR1 SGHDT and CDR2 YYEEEE. The CDR3 DNA is TGTGCCAGCAGCTTCCGGACTAGCGGGAACTCCTACGAGCAGTACTTC. It specifies CASSFRTSGNSYEQYF.

The chain recombines TRBV19 with TRBJ1-1, with TRBD1 identical over 8 bases. Germline trimming cut 6 bases from V and 4 bases from J; bases unmatched to any gene: 7. There are 14 residues in the CDR3. Germline-derived CDR1 and CDR2 are LNHDA and SQIVND (reference sequence). The CDR3 loop is CASRLQGGGTEAFF. The CDR3 coding sequence is TGTGCCAGTAGGCTACAGGGGGGAGGCACTGAAGCTTTCTTT.

V is TRBV5-1 and J is TRBJ2-1; 7 nucleotides line up with TRBD1. From germline, CDR1 is SGHRS and CDR2 YFSETQ. The V and J ends lost 0 bases and 0 bases, in that order; junction bases with no gene match: 3. The CDR3 has 16 amino acids. The CDR3 region has the DNA TGCGCCAGCAGCTTGGGGGGGACAGCCTCCTACAATGAGCAGTTCTTC. This sequence encodes CASSLGGTASYNEQFF.

This clone was observed a single time. V usage is TRBV7-3 and J usage is TRBJ1-2; D remains ambiguous. V was clipped by 0 bases and J by 4 bases, with 24 bases between them. The germline gives CDR1 SGHTA, CDR2 FQGTGA. The CDR3 covers 19 residues. The CDR3 sequence is CASSLTPTQLNSPGYGYTF. DNA of the CDR3: TGTGCCAGCAGCTTAACGCCCACGCAATTAAACTCCCCTGGCTATGGCTACACCTTC.

The genes are TRBV2 and TRBJ1-6; 9 nucleotides line up with TRBD1. The CDR3 covers 13 residues. The V gene's germline CDR1 is SNHLY and CDR2 FYNNEI. V was pared by 8 bases and J by 7 bases, with 3 bases of the junction left unmatched. The CDR3 here is CASLGQGNSPLHF. CDR3 nucleotide sequence: TGTGCCAGCTTAGGACAGGGGAATTCACCCCTCCACTTT.

The V and J genes are TRBV9 and TRBJ2-3; D is perhaps TRBD1 (5 bases). Germline CDR1 is SGDLS and CDR2 is YYNGEE. The ends were cut back, 4 bases at V and 4 bases at J, with 16 bases in the middle. The CDR3 contains 15 residues. As DNA, the CDR3 is TGTGCCAGCAGCTCTTCAGGGTATTATGCAGATACGCAGTATTTT. Residues: CASSSSGYYADTQYF.

This chain uses TRBV7-2 with TRBJ2-1; D perhaps matches TRBD2 (5 bases). The V gene's germline CDR1 is SGHTA and CDR2 FQGNSA. The CDR3 totals 14 residues. V was shortened by 0 bases and J by 5 bases, with 8 bases between the two germline ends. This CDR3 reads CASSLAGVDNEQFF. The CDR3 coding sequence is TGTGCCAGCAGCTTAGCGGGAGTCGACAATGAGCAGTTCTTC.

This chain uses TRBV5-5 with TRBJ2-7, with TRBD2 matching over 11 bases. Germline V gene lookup returns CDR1 SGHKS and CDR2 YYEKEE (reference sequence). The ends lost 4 bases at V and 3 bases at J; junction bases unmatched: 9. The CDR3 runs 16 residues. The CDR3 nucleotides read TGTGCCAGCAGCCTGGTTGGGACTAGCGGAATCTACGAGCAGTACTTC. This sequence encodes CASSLVGTSGIYEQYF.

On this clone itself: The same CDR3 is also encoded by other DNA sequences in this sample. The chain has TRBV5-1 and TRBJ2-1; 7 nucleotides agree with TRBD1. Germline values: CDR1 SGHRS, CDR2 YFSETQ. This CDR3 region has 12 residues. V dropped 3 bases and J dropped 7; count of bases not matched to a gene: 1. The CDR3 coding sequence is TGCGCCAGCAGCTCAGGGGGAAATGAGCAGTTCTTC. This codes for CASSSGGNEQFF.

The genes are TRBV28 and TRBJ2-3, with 12 nucleotides matching TRBD2. Germline CDR1 MDHEN, CDR2 SYDVKM. The CDR3 consists of 17 residues. V lost 3 bases, J lost 5 bases, and 9 bases stayed unmatched. The CDR3 DNA is TGTGCCAGCAGTTTCGCCCGACTAGCGGGAGCGGGAGATACGCAGTATTTT. It translates to CASSFARLAGAGDTQYF.

The chain uses TRBV28 and TRBJ1-3; possible D gene TRBD1, 6 bases. V dropped 3 bases and J dropped 0 bases, with 12 bases sitting between them. The CDR3 totals 16 residues. Germline V gene sequence: CDR1 MDHEN, CDR2 SYDVKM. The CDR3 bases are TGTGCCAGCAGTTTTGGTCGGACAGTCTCTGGAAACACCATATATTTT. This sequence encodes CASSFGRTVSGNTIYF. Supplemented by reference TRBV28 and TRBJ1-3, the full variable domain reads DVKVTQSSRYLVKRTGEKVFLECVQDMDHENMFWYRQDPGLGLRLIYFSYDVKMKEKGDIPEGYSVSREKKERFSLILESASTNQTSMYLCASSFGRTVSGNTIYFGEGSWLTVV.

About this clone itself: At one boundary the junction diverges from the germline segment, which might be a read error. The chain carries TRBV18 and TRBJ2-3; TRBD2 agrees at 8 bases. The CDR3 sequence is 15 residues long. The germline gives CDR1 KGHSH, CDR2 LQKENI. CDR3 region: CTSSPGLAGPDTQYF. Written as DNA, the CDR3 is TGTACCAGCTCACCCGGACTAGCTGGGCCAGATACGCAGTATTTT.

The chain uses TRBV7-8 and TRBJ1-2, with 10 positions matching TRBD1. Germline CDR1 reads SGHVS; CDR2 reads FQNEAQ. The CDR3 has 16 amino acids. Germline trimming cut 5 bases from V and 3 bases from J; bases unmatched to any gene: 9. The CDR3 nucleotides read TGTGCCAGCAGCGATCTGCGGACAGGGGGTTACTATGGCTACACCTTC. Translated, it gives CASSDLRTGGYYGYTF.

The CDR3 sequence: CASSGTAGNTIYF. The CDR3, as DNA: TGTGCCAGCTCTGGGACAGCTGGAAACACCATATATTTT. The J gene is TRBJ1-3, the V gene TRBV7-9, with 7 bases matching TRBD1. The CDR3 is 13 residues long. Germline values: CDR1 SEHNR, CDR2 FQNEAQ (reference sequence). Losses at the gene ends were 8 bases for V and 2 bases for J; bases not matched to a gene: 3.

The chain couples TRBV4-2 to TRBJ2-5, with 9 bases aligning to TRBD2. Germline-derived CDR1 and CDR2 are LGHNA and YNFKEQ. The junction had 6 bases not matched to a gene; V was cut back by 0 bases and J by 4 bases. The CDR3 length is 16 residues. CDR3 bases: TGTGCCAGCAGCCAAGATCTTGCAGCGGGAGGAGAGACCCAGTACTTC. Amino acids: CASSQDLAAGGETQYF.

The chain carries TRBV10-3 and TRBJ1-1, with 11 positions matching TRBD1. V shed 6 bases, J shed 4 bases, and the junction held 4 bases outside the gene matches. CDR3 length: 14 residues. Germline CDR1 ENHRY, CDR2 SYGVKD. Here the CDR3 reads CAIRPGTGGTEAFF. CDR3 nucleotides: TGTGCCATCAGACCCGGGACAGGGGGCACTGAAGCTTTCTTT.

This sequence joins TRBV6-1 and TRBJ2-6, with D uncertain. The CDR3 spans 15 residues. Germline V gene data show CDR1 as MNHNS and CDR2 as SASEGT. Deletions cut 7 bases from V and 2 bases from J, with 12 bases between. CDR3 coding DNA: TGTGCCAGCAAGTTAAAGGTGACTGGGGCCAACGTCCTGACTTTC. This translates into CASKLKVTGANVLTF.